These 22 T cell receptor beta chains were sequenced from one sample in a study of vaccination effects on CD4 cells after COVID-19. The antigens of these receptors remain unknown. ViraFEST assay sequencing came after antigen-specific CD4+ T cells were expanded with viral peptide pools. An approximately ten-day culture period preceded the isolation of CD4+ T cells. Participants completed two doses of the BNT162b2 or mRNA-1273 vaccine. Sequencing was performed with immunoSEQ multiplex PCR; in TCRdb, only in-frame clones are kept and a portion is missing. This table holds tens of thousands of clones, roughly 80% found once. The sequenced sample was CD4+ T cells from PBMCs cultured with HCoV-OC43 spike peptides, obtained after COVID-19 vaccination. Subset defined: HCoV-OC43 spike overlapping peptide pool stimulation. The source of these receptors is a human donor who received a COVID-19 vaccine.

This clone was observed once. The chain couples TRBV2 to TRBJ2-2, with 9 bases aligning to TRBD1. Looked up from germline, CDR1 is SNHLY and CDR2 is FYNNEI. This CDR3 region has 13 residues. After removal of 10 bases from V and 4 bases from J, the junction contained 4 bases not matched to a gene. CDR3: CANRQGGTGELFF. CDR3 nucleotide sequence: TGTGCCAACCGACAGGGGGGCACCGGGGAGCTGTTTTTT.

The CDR3, as DNA: TGTGCCAGTAGTATTCGGTGGAGGGTGAATCAGCCCCAGCATTTT. Protein: CASSIRWRVNQPQHF. The chain recombines TRBV19 with TRBJ1-5, with D uncertain. Trimming pared 3 bases from V and 4 bases from J, leaving 13 bases between. CDR1 LNHDA and CDR2 SQIVND come from the germline V gene (reference sequence). This CDR3 is built from 15 residues.

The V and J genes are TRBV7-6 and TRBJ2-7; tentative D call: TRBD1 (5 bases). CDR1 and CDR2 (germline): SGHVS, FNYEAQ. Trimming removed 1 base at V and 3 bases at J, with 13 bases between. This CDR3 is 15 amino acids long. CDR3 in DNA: TGTGCCAGCAGCTTAGTGTGCCAGGGTGACTACGAGCAGTACGTC. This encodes CASSLVCQGDYEQYV.

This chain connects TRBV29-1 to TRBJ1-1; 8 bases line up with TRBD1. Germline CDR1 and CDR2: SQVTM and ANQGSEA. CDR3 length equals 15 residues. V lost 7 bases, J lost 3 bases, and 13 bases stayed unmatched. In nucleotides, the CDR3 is TGCAGCGAAATGCGGACAGGGACCGGCGACACTGAAGCTTTCTTT. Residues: CSEMRTGTGDTEAFF.

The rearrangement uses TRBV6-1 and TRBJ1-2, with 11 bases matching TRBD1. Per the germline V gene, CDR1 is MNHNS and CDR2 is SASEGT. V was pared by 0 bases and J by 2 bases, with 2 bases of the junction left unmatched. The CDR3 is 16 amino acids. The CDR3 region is CASSEARDRGNYGYTF. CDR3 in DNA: TGTGCCAGCAGTGAAGCGCGGGACAGGGGGAACTATGGCTACACCTTC.

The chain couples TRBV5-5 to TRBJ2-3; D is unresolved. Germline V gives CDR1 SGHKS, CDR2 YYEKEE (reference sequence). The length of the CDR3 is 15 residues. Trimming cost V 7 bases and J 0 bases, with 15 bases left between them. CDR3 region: CASQASGASTDTQYF. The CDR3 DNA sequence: TGTGCCAGCCAGGCATCCGGAGCTAGCACAGATACGCAGTATTTT.

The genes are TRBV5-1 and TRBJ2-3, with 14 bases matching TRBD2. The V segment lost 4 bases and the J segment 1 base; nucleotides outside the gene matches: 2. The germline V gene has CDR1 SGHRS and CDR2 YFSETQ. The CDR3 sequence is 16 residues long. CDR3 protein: CASSRGLAGGTDTQYF. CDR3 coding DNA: TGCGCCAGCAGCCGGGGACTAGCGGGGGGCACAGATACGCAGTATTTT.

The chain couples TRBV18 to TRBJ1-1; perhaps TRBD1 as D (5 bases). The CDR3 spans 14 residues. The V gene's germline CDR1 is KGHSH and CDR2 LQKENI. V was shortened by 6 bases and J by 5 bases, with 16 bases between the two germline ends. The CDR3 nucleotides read TGTGCCAGCTCCCTGGGGCAGGGTAGAACTGAAGCTTTCTTT. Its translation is CASSLGQGRTEAFF. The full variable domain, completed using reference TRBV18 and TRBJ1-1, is NAGVMQNPRHLVRRRGQEARLRCSPMKGHSHVYWYRQLPEEGLKFMVYLQKENIIDESGMPKERFSAEFPKEGPSILRIQQVVRGDSAAYFCASSLGQGRTEAFFGQGTRLTVV.

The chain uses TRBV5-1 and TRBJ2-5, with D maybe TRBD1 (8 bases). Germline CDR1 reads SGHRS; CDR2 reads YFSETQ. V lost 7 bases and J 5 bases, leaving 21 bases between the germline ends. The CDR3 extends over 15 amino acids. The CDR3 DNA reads TGCGCCAGCGGGCTACAGGGGGGGGGCGCGGAGACCCAGTACTTC. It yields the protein CASGLQGGGAETQYF.

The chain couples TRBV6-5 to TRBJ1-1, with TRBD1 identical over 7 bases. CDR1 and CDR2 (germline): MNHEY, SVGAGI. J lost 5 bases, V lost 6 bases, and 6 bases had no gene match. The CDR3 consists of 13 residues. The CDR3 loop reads CASRRGQETEAFF. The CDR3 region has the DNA TGTGCCAGCAGGAGGGGGCAGGAGACTGAAGCTTTCTTT.

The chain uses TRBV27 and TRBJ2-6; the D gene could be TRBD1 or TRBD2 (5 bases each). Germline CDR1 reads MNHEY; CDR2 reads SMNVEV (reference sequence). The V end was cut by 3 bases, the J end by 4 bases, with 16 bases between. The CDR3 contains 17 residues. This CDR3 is CASSLGDALGGANVLTF. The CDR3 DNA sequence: TGTGCCAGCAGTTTGGGGGACGCCCTCGGGGGGGCCAACGTCCTGACTTTC.

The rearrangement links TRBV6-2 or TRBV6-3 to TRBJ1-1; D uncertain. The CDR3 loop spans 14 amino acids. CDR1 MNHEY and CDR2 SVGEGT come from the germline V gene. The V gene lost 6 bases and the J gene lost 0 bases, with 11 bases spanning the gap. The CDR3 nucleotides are TGTGCCAGCAGCTCTGGACGGTTGAACACTGAAGCTTTCTTT. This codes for CASSSGRLNTEAFF.

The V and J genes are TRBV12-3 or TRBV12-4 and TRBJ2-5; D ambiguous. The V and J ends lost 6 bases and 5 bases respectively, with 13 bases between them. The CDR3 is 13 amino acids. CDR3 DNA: TGTGCCAGCAGGCCACTGAGGCAGGAGACCCAGTACTTC. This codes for CASRPLRQETQYF.

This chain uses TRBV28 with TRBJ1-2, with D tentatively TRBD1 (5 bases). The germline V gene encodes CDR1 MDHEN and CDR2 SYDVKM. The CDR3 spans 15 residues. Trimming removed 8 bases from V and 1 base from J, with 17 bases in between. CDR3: CASAQTGTVNYGYTF. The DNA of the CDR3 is TGTGCCAGCGCCCAGACCGGGACGGTTAACTATGGCTACACCTTC.

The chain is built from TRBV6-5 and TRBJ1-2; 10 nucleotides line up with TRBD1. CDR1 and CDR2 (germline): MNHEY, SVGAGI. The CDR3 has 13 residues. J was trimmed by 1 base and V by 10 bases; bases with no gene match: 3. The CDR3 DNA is TGTGCCACCCGGGACAGGGGTAACTATGGCTACACCTTC. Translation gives CATRDRGNYGYTF.

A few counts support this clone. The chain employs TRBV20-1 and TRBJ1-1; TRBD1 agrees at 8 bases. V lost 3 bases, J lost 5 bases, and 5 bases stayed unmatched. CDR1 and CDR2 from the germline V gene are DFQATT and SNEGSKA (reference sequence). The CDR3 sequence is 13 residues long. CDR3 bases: TGCAGTGCTAGTTCAGGGGGCAGGACTGAAGCTTTCTTT. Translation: CSASSGGRTEAFF.

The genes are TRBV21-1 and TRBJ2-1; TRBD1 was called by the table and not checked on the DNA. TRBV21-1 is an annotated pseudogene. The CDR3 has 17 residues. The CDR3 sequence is CASSPNPDRVLFTEQFF. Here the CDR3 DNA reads TGTGCCAGCAGCCCTAACCCGGACAGGGTACTGTTCACTGAGCAGTTCTTC.

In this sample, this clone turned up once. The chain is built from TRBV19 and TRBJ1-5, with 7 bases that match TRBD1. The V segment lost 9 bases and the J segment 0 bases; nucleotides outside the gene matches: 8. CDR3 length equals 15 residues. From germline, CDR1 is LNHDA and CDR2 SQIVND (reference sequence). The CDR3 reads CASLRQGSSNQPQHF. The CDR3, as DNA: TGTGCCAGCCTAAGACAGGGCTCTAGCAATCAGCCCCAGCATTTT. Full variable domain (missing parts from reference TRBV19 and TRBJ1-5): DGGITQSPKYLFRKEGQNVTLSCEQNLNHDAMYWYRQDPGQGLRLIYYSQIVNDFQKGDIAEGYSVSREKKESFPLTVTSAQKNPTAFYLCASLRQGSSNQPQHFGDGTRLSIL.

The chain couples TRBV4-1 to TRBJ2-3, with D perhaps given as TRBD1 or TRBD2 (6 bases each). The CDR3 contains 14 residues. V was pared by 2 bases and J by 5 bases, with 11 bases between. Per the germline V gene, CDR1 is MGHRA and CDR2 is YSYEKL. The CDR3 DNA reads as TGCGCCAGCAGCCAAAAGGGGGGCCAAGATACGCAGTATTTT. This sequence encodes CASSQKGGQDTQYF.

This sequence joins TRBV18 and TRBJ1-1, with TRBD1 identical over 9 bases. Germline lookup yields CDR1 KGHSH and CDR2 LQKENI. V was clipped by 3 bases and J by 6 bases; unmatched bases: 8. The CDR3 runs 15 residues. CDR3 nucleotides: TGTGCCAGCTCACCTTCGCCGGGACAGGGTGCTGAAGCTTTCTTT. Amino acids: CASSPSPGQGAEAFF.

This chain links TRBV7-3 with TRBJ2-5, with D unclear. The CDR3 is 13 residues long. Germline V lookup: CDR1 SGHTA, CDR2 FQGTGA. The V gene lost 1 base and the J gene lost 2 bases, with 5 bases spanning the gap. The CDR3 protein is CASSLNRQETQYF. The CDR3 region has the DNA TGTGCCAGCAGCTTAAATAGGCAAGAGACCCAGTACTTC.

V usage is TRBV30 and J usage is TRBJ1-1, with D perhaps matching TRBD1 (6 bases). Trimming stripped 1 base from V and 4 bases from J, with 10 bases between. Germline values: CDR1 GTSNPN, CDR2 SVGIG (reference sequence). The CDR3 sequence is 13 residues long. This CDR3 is CAWSANRATEAFF. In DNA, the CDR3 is TGTGCCTGGAGTGCTAACAGGGCCACTGAAGCTTTCTTT. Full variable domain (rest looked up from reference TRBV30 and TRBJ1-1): SQTIHQWPATLVQPVGSPLSLECTVEGTSNPNLYWYRQAAGRGLQLLFYSVGIGQISSEVPQNLSASRPQDRQFILSSKKLLLSDSGFYLCAWSANRATEAFFGQGTRLTVV.